This T cell receptor beta chain originates from a study of T cells in women clearing cervical HPV infection. Background on the study: No precancer developed; the control's incident HPV16 infection cleared within 12 months. Case blood drawn at lesion detection; control blood after infection cleared. Study findings and constraints: Associations may precede or follow infection; HPV-specific or memory T cells were not isolated.

The CDR3 runs 14 residues. Germline CDR1 and CDR2: SGHVS and FQNEAQ. Profiling relied on immunoSEQ multiplex PCR, and the TCRdb table lists in-frame clones only, not all of them. This sample's clone table lists about 27,000 clones. About this clone itself: Its antigen is currently unknown. Coverage ceases 3 residues before the CDR3 finishes, and the germline J gene fills in the end.

The chain couples TRBV7-8 to TRBJ1-1, with 7 bases matching TRBD1. Sequencing was carried out using blood buffy coat. The receptor comes from a woman between 18 and 75 years old with a cervical HPV16 infection that either progressed to CIN3+ or cleared (not recorded which). The sequenced CDR3 bases are TGTGCCAGCAGCTTAGCTGACAGGGTAGGGGGA. Its protein is CASSLADRVGG. Given in full, the CDR3 is CASSLADRVGGAFF.